This T cell receptor beta chain was sequenced during a study of blood T cell repertoires in COVID-19. The age range of participants was about 18 to 89 years, with residence in about two dozen US areas. Libraries were prepared by immunoSEQ multiplex PCR; TCRdb keeps only in-frame clonotypes and omits some of them. The sample has 150,000 to 200,000 clones, over 70% seen once. This clone was detected a few times. The CDR3 covers 14 residues. Germline loops: CDR1 KGHSH, CDR2 LQKENI. Trimming took off 0 bases at V and 6 bases at J, with 11 bases between the two ends. The gene calls are TRBV18 and TRBJ2-5; the D is unclear. This clonotype was sampled from a woman aged 55-70 years who had recovered from COVID-19. The sequenced sample consisted of PBMCs or T cells enriched from blood (not recorded which). This CDR3 is CASSPPVELQTQYF. CDR3 DNA sequence: TGTGCCAGCTCACCACCTGTGGAGTTACAGACCCAGTACTTC.